These 32 T cell receptor beta chains were sequenced from one sample in a study of blood T cell repertoires in COVID-19. Only in-frame clones appear in the TCRdb table, and some are missing; sequencing was by immunoSEQ multiplex PCR. The sample includes 150,000 to 190,000 clones, under 90% seen only once; the top ten take more than 5.5%. Sequenced input: PBMCs or T cells enriched from blood (not recorded which). These receptors were taken from a man aged 50 to 59 who had recovered from COVID-19.

CDR3 in amino acids: CASSQVGLAGNQETQYF. CDR3 nucleotide sequence: TGTGCCAGCAGCCAAGTGGGGCTAGCGGGGAACCAAGAGACCCAGTACTTC. V is TRBV3-1 (or the pseudogene TRBV3-2) and J is TRBJ2-5; 9 positions agree with TRBD2. J gave up 0 bases and V 1 base, and 6 bases lay outside the gene matches. This CDR3 comprises 17 residues. In germline, CDR1 is LGHDT, CDR2 YNNKEL (reference sequence).

Regarding this clone: Other DNA sequences within the sample encode an identical CDR3. The V gene is TRBV7-2, the J gene TRBJ2-3; D perhaps matches TRBD2 (6 bases). The CDR3 has 15 residues. V was shortened by 2 bases and J by 1 base, with 10 bases between the two germline ends. Germline-derived CDR1 and CDR2 are SGHTA and FQGNSA. In DNA, the CDR3 is TGTGCCAGCAGCTTACGGACGGGGGGCACAGATACGCAGTATTTT. Its protein product is CASSLRTGGTDTQYF.

This clone has just one count. The junction differs from germline at one of its ends, possibly a read error. The chain uses TRBV27 and TRBJ2-3; D is possibly TRBD1 (6 bases). The CDR3 has 15 amino acids. Germline values: CDR1 MNHEY, CDR2 SMNVEV (reference sequence). The chain's CDR3 is CVSRLSGAPTDTQYF. CDR3 DNA sequence: TGTGTCAGCAGGTTGTCAGGGGCTCCCACAGATACGCAGTATTTT.

Only one count was recorded for this clone. V gene TRBV14 combines with J gene TRBJ2-5; 8 bases agree with TRBD1. The CDR3 contains 15 residues. Germline V gene lookup returns CDR1 SGHDN and CDR2 FVKESK. J gave up 6 bases and V 1 base, and 7 bases lay outside the gene matches. The CDR3 DNA is TGTGCCAGCAGCCAAGCCAGGGGGCGCTCGAAGACCCAGTACTTC. Translated, it gives CASSQARGRSKTQYF.

J is TRBJ2-2 and V is TRBV6-2 or TRBV6-3; 7 nucleotides align to TRBD1. CDR3 length equals 18 residues. Trimming removed 2 bases from V and 0 bases from J; junction bases left unmatched: 9. Germline V lookup: CDR1 MNHEY, CDR2 SVGEGT. For the CDR3, the DNA is TGTGCCAGCAGTTACCCTACTATCGGACAGGCGAACACCGGGGAGCTGTTTTTT. This codes for CASSYPTIGQANTGELFF.

The count of this clone is one. J is TRBJ2-7 and V is TRBV27, with a tentative D call TRBD1 (5 bases). CDR1 MNHEY and CDR2 SMNVEV come from the germline V gene (reference sequence). The V end lost 2 bases, the J end lost 2 bases, and 13 bases lay between the germline ends. The CDR3 extends over 15 amino acids. CDR3 in amino acids: CASSLGVTDTYEQYF. For the CDR3, the DNA is TGTGCCAGCAGTTTAGGAGTGACAGATACCTACGAGCAGTACTTC.

The V and J genes are TRBV15 and TRBJ2-5, with 9 bases identical to TRBD1. Unmatched junction bases numbered 17, after V lost 1 base and J lost 2 bases. The CDR3 sequence is 20 residues long. Germline V gives CDR1 LNHNV, CDR2 YYDKDF (reference sequence). CDR3 sequence (DNA): TGTGCCACCAGCAGAGGTAACCTCTCGAACAGGGGGCTGAGGCAAGAGACCCAGTACTTC. It translates to CATSRGNLSNRGLRQETQYF.

The chain employs TRBV7-2 and TRBJ1-1; TRBD1 matches at 8 bases. Germline V gives CDR1 SGHTA, CDR2 FQGNSA. The CDR3 contains 15 residues. V was pared by 4 bases and J by 5 bases, with 9 bases of the junction left unmatched. CDR3 coding DNA: TGTGCCAGCAGCTCCACCCAGGGGGCGCGAACTGAAGCTTTCTTT. Translating it yields CASSSTQGARTEAFF.

Turning to this clone: An end of the junction does not agree with germline; a read error may underlie this. V and J are TRBV7-9 and TRBJ2-7; 10 bases agree with TRBD1. The CDR3 contains 16 residues. The V gene's germline CDR1 is SEHNR and CDR2 FQNEAQ (reference sequence). This CDR3 is CASSLAGGTGAYEQYF. The CDR3, as DNA: TGTGCCAGCAGCCTAGCAGGAGGGACAGGGGCCTACGAGCAGTACTTC.

This chain's CDR3 is CASSQKTATNEKLFF. The CDR3 nucleotides are TGTGCCAGCAGCCAAAAAACAGCAACTAATGAAAAACTGTTTTTT. The rearrangement uses TRBV16 and TRBJ1-4, with D unresolved. Between the trimmed V and J ends, which lost 2 bases and 0 bases, there was a span of 7 bases. The CDR3 extends over 15 amino acids. Per the germline V gene, CDR1 is KGHSY and CDR2 is FQNENV.

The V gene is TRBV7-8, the J gene TRBJ1-6; a weak D match, TRBD1 (6 bases). Germline loops: CDR1 SGHVS, CDR2 FQNEAQ. V lost 5 bases, J lost 9 bases, and 17 bases lay in between. The CDR3 length is 15 residues. CDR3 region: CASSDQGLRISPLHF. CDR3 DNA: TGTGCCAGCAGCGACCAGGGGCTAAGAATTTCACCCCTCCACTTT.

Of note for this clone: One end of the junction varies from germline; a read error may be responsible. The chain carries TRBV7-2 and TRBJ1-2, with TRBD1 as a possible D gene (6 bases). The CDR3 is 12 residues long. Germline V lookup: CDR1 SGHTA, CDR2 FQGNSA. The CDR3 reads CASSLDRTTLAF. As DNA, the CDR3 is TGTGCCAGCAGCTTGGACAGAACAACTCTGGCCTTC.

Regarding this clone: Relative to the germline gene, one junction end is altered; a read error may explain this. The CDR3 coding sequence is TGTGCCAGCAGCCTAGCGGGGACAGGGGAGACCCAGTACTTC. Translating gives CASSLAGTGETQYF. The chain recombines TRBV7-2 with TRBJ2-5; the D call may be TRBD1 or TRBD2 (9 bases each). The CDR3 spans 14 residues. Germline-derived CDR1 and CDR2 are SGHTA and FQGNSA. Complete variable domain (other parts from reference TRBV7-2 and TRBJ2-5): GAGVSQSPSNKVTEKGKDVELRCDPISGHTALYWYRQSLGQGLEFLIYFQGNSAPDKSGLPSDRFSAERTGGSVSTLTIQRTQQEDSAVYLCASSLAGTGETQYFGPGTRLLVL.

This clone was counted a single time. This chain connects TRBV27 to TRBJ2-1; TRBD1 matches at 10 bases. Germline V lookup: CDR1 MNHEY, CDR2 SMNVEV (reference sequence). The CDR3 sequence is 14 residues long. Trimming removed 6 bases from V and 8 bases from J; junction bases left unmatched: 7. The CDR3 nucleotides are TGTGCCAGCAGCTCGCGGGACAGGGGCCATGAGCAGTTCTTC. Its translation is CASSSRDRGHEQFF.

J is TRBJ2-6 and V is TRBV6-5; the match to TRBD1 covers 7 bases. J was trimmed by 0 bases and V by 8 bases; bases with no gene match: 4. CDR1 MNHEY and CDR2 SVGAGI come from the germline V gene. The CDR3 contains 15 residues. As DNA, the CDR3 is TGTGCCAGCCGACAGGGAAGCTCTGGGGCCAACGTCCTGACTTTC. Its translation is CASRQGSSGANVLTF.

This chain links TRBV27 with TRBJ2-7; TRBD1 is a possible D gene (6 bases). V gave up 5 bases and J gave up 0 bases, with 11 bases separating them. CDR1 and CDR2 from the germline V gene are MNHEY and SMNVEV (reference sequence). There are 14 residues in the CDR3. Here the CDR3 reads CASSAQGISYEQYF. CDR3 coding DNA: TGTGCCAGCAGTGCCCAGGGGATCTCCTACGAGCAGTACTTC.

The chain links TRBV5-1 to TRBJ2-7; TRBD2 aligns across 7 bases. The germline CDR1 and CDR2 sequences are SGHRS and YFSETQ. The CDR3 runs 12 residues. J lost 12 bases, V lost 0 bases, and 6 bases had no gene match. CDR3 sequence: CASSLAGGSWYF. The DNA for the CDR3 is TGCGCCAGCAGCTTGGCCGGGGGGTCTTGGTACTTC.

This sequence joins TRBV3-1 (or the pseudogene TRBV3-2) and TRBJ1-2, with TRBD1 identical over 8 bases. V shed 4 bases, J shed 4 bases, and the junction held 8 bases outside the gene matches. In germline, CDR1 is LGHDT, CDR2 YNNKEL (reference sequence). The CDR3 length is 15 residues. DNA for the CDR3: TGTGCCAGCAGCCCCGGACAGGGAAATGGCTATGGCTACACCTTC. This translates into CASSPGQGNGYGYTF.

This chain joins TRBV6-5 and TRBJ1-6; 8 bases are shared with TRBD1. The CDR3 is made up of 13 amino acids. Germline CDR1 is MNHEY and CDR2 is SVGAGI. The V segment lost 10 bases and the J segment 11 bases; nucleotides outside the gene matches: 10. The CDR3 reads CATRTGWTAPLHF. The CDR3 nucleotides are TGTGCCACAAGGACAGGGTGGACGGCACCCCTCCACTTT.

The genes are TRBV7-8 and TRBJ2-1; D possibly corresponds to TRBD1 (6 bases). This CDR3 has 15 amino acids. Germline V gene sequence: CDR1 SGHVS, CDR2 FQNEAQ. Trimming stripped 5 bases from V and 4 bases from J, with 15 bases between. Here the CDR3 reads CASSINRDTYNEQFF. In nucleotides, the CDR3 is TGTGCCAGCAGCATTAACCGGGACACTTACAATGAGCAGTTCTTC.

V usage is TRBV6-2 or TRBV6-3 and J usage is TRBJ2-1; 8 nucleotides align to TRBD1. The V and J ends lost 1 base and 7 bases, in that order; junction bases with no gene match: 9. Looked up from germline, CDR1 is MNHEY and CDR2 is SVGEGT. The CDR3 is 16 residues long. Here the CDR3 reads CASSYYEAGGRNEQFF. The CDR3 region has the DNA TGTGCCAGCAGTTACTACGAGGCAGGGGGCAGGAATGAGCAGTTCTTC.

This chain joins TRBV3-1 (or the pseudogene TRBV3-2) and TRBJ2-5; TRBD2 aligns across 10 bases. The CDR3 is made up of 16 amino acids. CDR1 and CDR2 from the germline V gene are LGHDT and YNNKEL (reference sequence). Losses at the gene ends were 2 bases for V and 5 bases for J; bases not matched to a gene: 8. CDR3 protein: CASSQRAGGQEETQYF. The CDR3 DNA follows: TGTGCCAGCAGCCAAAGAGCGGGGGGGCAGGAGGAGACCCAGTACTTC.

The rearrangement links TRBV12-3 or TRBV12-4 to TRBJ2-7, with D perhaps matching TRBD2 (5 bases). V was cut by 5 bases and J by 7 bases, with 12 bases left in between. The CDR3 is 12 residues long. For the CDR3, the DNA is TGTGCCAGCAGTGTGGGGAGTTTTGAGCAGTACTTC. Its translation is CASSVGSFEQYF.

The chain links TRBV6-5 to TRBJ2-7, with 9 bases matching TRBD1. Trimming cost V 0 bases and J 9 bases; bases outside gene matches: 6. CDR1 and CDR2 (germline): MNHEY, SVGAGI. CDR3 size: 14 residues. The CDR3 region is CASSYSGTGSGQYF. CDR3 DNA sequence: TGTGCCAGCAGTTACTCTGGGACAGGGTCGGGGCAGTACTTC.

The chain recombines TRBV3-1 (or the pseudogene TRBV3-2) with TRBJ2-5; 8 nucleotides align to TRBD2. Germline CDR1 reads LGHDT; CDR2 reads YNNKEL (reference sequence). The V and J ends lost 0 bases and 1 base, in that order; junction bases with no gene match: 4. The CDR3 is made up of 16 amino acids. CDR3 loop: CASSQDSAGGQETQYF. The CDR3 DNA sequence: TGTGCCAGCAGCCAAGATAGCGCGGGGGGCCAAGAGACCCAGTACTTC.

The CDR3 bases are TGTGCCACCAGTGAGGCGGGGGGCCAAGATACGCAGTATTTT. As protein: CATSEAGGQDTQYF. The chain uses TRBV24-1 and TRBJ2-3; 8 nucleotides line up with TRBD2. CDR1 and CDR2 from the germline V gene are KGHDR and SFDVKD. Trimming removed 4 bases from V and 5 bases from J; junction bases left unmatched: 4. This CDR3 comprises 14 residues.

The gene calls are TRBV2 and TRBJ1-6; perhaps TRBD1 as D (5 bases). CDR3 length equals 13 residues. In germline, CDR1 is SNHLY, CDR2 FYNNEI. Trimming removed 10 bases from V and 6 bases from J, with 13 bases in between. The DNA of the CDR3 is TGTGCCAACAAGGGACTTGGTAATTCACCCCTCCACTTT. Encoded protein: CANKGLGNSPLHF.

This sequence joins TRBV5-6 and TRBJ1-1, with 8 bases lining up with TRBD1. This CDR3 has 17 residues. V trimming: 0 bases; J trimming: 5 bases; junction bases outside the gene matches: 12. Germline V gene sequence: CDR1 SGHDT, CDR2 YYEEEE. Written as DNA, the CDR3 is TGTGCCAGCAGCTTGGCTACCAACAGGGGGGCAAGGACTGAAGCTTTCTTT. It is translated as CASSLATNRGARTEAFF.

V is TRBV6-6 and J is TRBJ2-5; the D is unclear. In germline, CDR1 is MNHNY, CDR2 SVGAGI (reference sequence). Trimming took off 7 bases at V and 2 bases at J, with 8 bases between the two ends. The CDR3 is 12 residues long. The CDR3 DNA reads TGTGCCAGCAACGACTGGCAAGAGACCCAGTACTTC. This translates into CASNDWQETQYF.

The chain has TRBV7-2 and TRBJ1-1; 10 nucleotides align to TRBD1. With 8 bases clipped from V and 1 base from J, the junction kept 7 bases outside the gene matches. CDR1 and CDR2 (germline): SGHTA, FQGNSA. The CDR3 spans 15 residues. CDR3 region: CASLKDRGRNTEAFF. As DNA, the CDR3 is TGTGCCAGCCTAAAAGACAGGGGGCGGAACACTGAAGCTTTCTTT. The entire variable domain, with the rest obtained from reference TRBV7-2 and TRBJ1-1, is as follows: GAGVSQSPSNKVTEKGKDVELRCDPISGHTALYWYRQSLGQGLEFLIYFQGNSAPDKSGLPSDRFSAERTGGSVSTLTIQRTQQEDSAVYLCASLKDRGRNTEAFFGQGTRLTVV.

The V and J genes are TRBV5-1 and TRBJ1-6, with a possible D match to TRBD1 (6 bases). V shed 0 bases and J shed 4 bases, with 14 bases lying between them. This CDR3 comprises 17 residues. Germline V gene lookup returns CDR1 SGHRS and CDR2 YFSETQ. CDR3 residues: CASSLVGTTPYNSPLHF. Written as DNA, the CDR3 is TGCGCCAGCAGCTTGGTGGGGACAACCCCGTATAATTCACCCCTCCACTTT.

The V gene is TRBV19, the J gene TRBJ2-6; a possible D gene is TRBD1 (6 bases). The CDR3 contains 15 residues. The germline V gene has CDR1 LNHDA and CDR2 SQIVND (reference sequence). Between the trimmed V and J ends, which lost 1 base and 3 bases, there was a span of 7 bases. The CDR3 sequence is CASSIGGHGANVLTF. CDR3 DNA sequence: TGTGCCAGTAGTATAGGGGGACATGGGGCCAACGTCCTGACTTTC.